This T cell receptor (beta chain) was recorded in a study of graft-versus-host responses after intestinal transplantation. As for the study in general: The study gave all recipients anti-thymocyte globulin induction, then tacrolimus and steroids for about 3 years.

Points from the study as a whole: Researchers found GvH clones in recipient marrow, and some showed up first in ileum or blood. Allograft clonal ratios (graft-versus-host to host-versus-graft) were high in patients who had graft-donor T cell macrochimerism. With peak circulating GvH clone levels came an association with early post-transplant HvG declines.

Data came from immunoSEQ multiplex PCR; TCRdb stores just in-frame clones and leaves some out. The sample records tens of thousands of clones, around 90% being singletons. With regard to this clone: The antigen remains unidentified.

CDR1 is ENHRY, CDR2 SYGVKD, per germline. This CDR3 has 13 amino acids. V was pared by 6 bases and J by 4 bases, with 11 bases between. This sequence was found in a human donor who was the organ donor for an intestinal transplant. The chain has TRBV10-3 and TRBJ2-3, with D perhaps matching TRBD1 or TRBD2 (5 bases each). Sample: unstimulated CD4+ T cells sorted from spleen or lymph node cells, taken before transplant. The CDR3 reads CAIRGVGSDTQYF. DNA for the CDR3: TGTGCCATCAGGGGGGTAGGTTCAGATACGCAGTATTTT.